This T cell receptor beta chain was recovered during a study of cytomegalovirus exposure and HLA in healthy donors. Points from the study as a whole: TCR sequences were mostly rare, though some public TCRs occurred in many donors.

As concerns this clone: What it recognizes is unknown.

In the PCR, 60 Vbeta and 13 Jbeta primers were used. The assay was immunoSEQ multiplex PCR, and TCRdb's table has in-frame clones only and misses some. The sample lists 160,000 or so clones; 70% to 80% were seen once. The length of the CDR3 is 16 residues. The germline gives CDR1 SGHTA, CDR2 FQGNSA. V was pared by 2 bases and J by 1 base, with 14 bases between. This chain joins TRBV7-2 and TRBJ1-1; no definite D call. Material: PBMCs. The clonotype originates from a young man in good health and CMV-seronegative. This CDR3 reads CASSLSETRANTEAFF. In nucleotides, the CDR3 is TGTGCCAGCAGCTTATCGGAGACGCGGGCGAACACTGAAGCTTTCTTT. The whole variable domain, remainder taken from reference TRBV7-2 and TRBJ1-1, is GAGVSQSPSNKVTEKGKDVELRCDPISGHTALYWYRQSLGQGLEFLIYFQGNSAPDKSGLPSDRFSAERTGGSVSTLTIQRTQQEDSAVYLCASSLSETRANTEAFFGQGTRLTVV.